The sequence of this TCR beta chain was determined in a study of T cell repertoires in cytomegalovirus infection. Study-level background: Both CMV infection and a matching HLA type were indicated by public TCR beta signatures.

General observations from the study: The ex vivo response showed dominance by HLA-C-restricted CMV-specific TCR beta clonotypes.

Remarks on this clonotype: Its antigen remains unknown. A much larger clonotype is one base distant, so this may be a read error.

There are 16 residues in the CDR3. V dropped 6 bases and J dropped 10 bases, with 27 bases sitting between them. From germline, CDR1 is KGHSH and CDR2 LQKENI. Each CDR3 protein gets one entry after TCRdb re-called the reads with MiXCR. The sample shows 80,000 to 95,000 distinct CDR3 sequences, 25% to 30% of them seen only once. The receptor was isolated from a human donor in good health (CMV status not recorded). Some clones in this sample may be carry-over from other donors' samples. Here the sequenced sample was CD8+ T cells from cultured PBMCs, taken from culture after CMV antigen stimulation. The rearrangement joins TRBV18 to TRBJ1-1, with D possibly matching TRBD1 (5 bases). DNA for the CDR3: TGTGCCAGCTCTCGTAATATACAGGAGGATAGGGAAGTAGCTTTCTTT. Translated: CASSRNIQEDREVAFF. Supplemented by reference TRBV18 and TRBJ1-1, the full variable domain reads NAGVMQNPRHLVRRRGQEARLRCSPMKGHSHVYWYRQLPEEGLKFMVYLQKENIIDESGMPKERFSAEFPKEGPSILRIQQVVRGDSAAYFCASSRNIQEDREVAFFGQGTRLTVV.